This TCR beta chain was observed in a study of T cell responses to AZD1222 COVID-19 vaccine. CDR3 length: 19 amino acids. Germline CDR1 SEHNR, CDR2 FQNEAQ (reference sequence). Trimming removed 1 base at V and 0 bases at J, with 21 bases between. The repertoire was sequenced with immunoSEQ multiplex PCR; TCRdb's copy has only in-frame clones and lacks some. Here the sample spans about 150,000 clones, roughly 90% being singletons. The V call is TRBV7-9, the J call TRBJ1-2, with D maybe TRBD1 (5 bases). Sequencing used peripheral blood, obtained on day 0 of AZD1222 vaccination. This TCR was recovered from an adult in good health. The CDR3 DNA follows: TGTGCCAGCAGCTTAGGTTTTCGTAGAGGGGAGAATACTAACTATGGCTACACCTTC. Translating it yields CASSLGFRRGENTNYGYTF.